This T cell receptor beta chain was recorded in a study of technical replicates of blood from a handful of donors (dated by TCRdb to 2017 to 2019). For CDR1 and CDR2, the germline V gene lists SGDLS and YYNGEE. The CDR3, from cysteine to phenylalanine, totals 13 residues. CDR3 DNA only is kept here, 39 bases in frame from base 1. V is pared back by 3 bases and J by 6 bases, with 12 bases lying between the germline termini. Preparation of the library involved the immunoSEQ multiplex PCR assay. Imported from immuneACCESS, the table was reduced by TCRdb to in-frame sequences with V and J called. These copies leave out some clones; in studies compared against another copy, an unresolved V gene accounts for under half, and the cause of the remainder is not known. A total of 73,000 or so clones appear in this sample, over 75% of them only once. Of the sample, around 0.24% is held by the ten largest clones.

This clone has just one count. The specificity of this receptor is unknown. No base quality values were provided; no much bigger clone lies one nucleotide off. Material: T cells isolated from PBMCs. This chain joins TRBV9 to TRBJ1-2, with a weak D call of TRBD1 (5 bases match). The TCR comes from a human donor in good health. CDR3 loop: CASSDFREDGYTF. The nucleotides are TGTGCCAGCAGCGACTTCAGGGAGGATGGCTACACCTTC. The reference TRBV9 and TRBJ1-2 proteins fill in what lies around the CDR3, so the full variable domain reads DSGVTQTPKHLITATGQRVTLRCSPRSGDLSVYWYQQSLDQGLQFLIQYYNGEERAKGNILERFSAQQFPDLHSELNLSSLELGDSALYFCASSDFREDGYTFGSGTRLTVV.